A selection of T cell receptor beta chains follows, all from one sample in a study of identical twins. TCRdb fed the 5' RACE reads into MiXCR, producing one record per CDR3 protein. The sample has 1,800,000 or so distinct CDR3 sequences, roughly a third seen once. Source material: cord blood. Receptor source: a newborn girl in good health. CDR3s include the opening cysteine and the closing phenylalanine or tryptophan. Each record gives: V gene, clone size, J gene, D gene, CDR3 protein, CDR3 DNA. A D gene is named only where the DNA matches it firmly. Clone size, where shown, is once, few, many, or a class for clones that have expanded.

TRBV24-1	-	TRBJ1-2	-	CATSQGINYGYTF	TGTGCCACCAGTCAGGGGATAAACTATGGCTACACCTTC
TRBV27	-	TRBJ2-2	-	CASSLLVMNTGELFF	TGTGCCAGCAGTTTACTAGTAATGAACACCGGGGAGCTGTTTTTT
TRBV2	-	TRBJ2-3	TRBD2	CASSGSGSGKDTQYF	TGTGCCAGCAGTGGTAGCGGGAGTGGAAAAGATACGCAGTATTTT
TRBV20-1	many	TRBJ2-7	-	CSAIRDYEQYF	TGCAGTGCGATCAGGGACTACGAGCAGTACTTC
TRBV5-1	many	TRBJ2-3	-	CASSFIVEGTDTQYF	TGCGCCAGCAGCTTTATCGTGGAGGGCACAGATACGCAGTATTTT
TRBV29-1	few	TRBJ2-7	-	CSVETTPPVGTLVYEQYF	TGCAGCGTTGAGACAACGCCACCCGTCGGGACACTAGTCTACGAGCAGTACTTC
TRBV24-1	few	TRBJ1-5	TRBD1	CATSGQGESNQPQHF	TGTGCCACCAGTGGTCAGGGGGAAAGCAATCAGCCCCAGCATTTT
TRBV4-2	-	TRBJ1-2	-	CASSQETVLNYGYTF	TGTGCCAGCAGCCAAGAAACGGTCCTTAACTATGGCTACACCTTC
TRBV4-2	once	TRBJ2-7	TRBD2	CASSQEAGTNEQYF	TGTGCCAGCAGCCAAGAAGCGGGGACGAATGAGCAGTACTTC
TRBV20-1	few	TRBJ1-1	-	CSASDNTEAFF	TGCAGTGCTAGTGACAACACTGAAGCTTTCTTT
TRBV3-1	many	TRBJ2-1	TRBD2	CASSQESAGSNEQFF	TGTGCCAGCAGCCAAGAGTCAGCGGGAAGTAATGAGCAGTTCTTC
TRBV20-1	many	TRBJ2-4	-	CSARGGLAKNIQYF	TGCAGTGCTAGAGGGGGTCTAGCCAAAAACATTCAGTACTTC
TRBV12-3/TRBV12-4	many	TRBJ1-2	-	CASSLGAYGYTF	TGTGCCAGCAGTTTGGGGGCCTATGGCTACACCTTC
TRBV6-1	-	TRBJ1-1	-	CASRDDRGNTEAFF	TGTGCCAGCAGGGACGACAGAGGGAACACTGAAGCTTTCTTT
TRBV7-2	-	TRBJ2-4	TRBD2	CASSREGTRSQNIQYF	TGTGCCAGTAGCAGGGAGGGGACTAGGTCACAAAACATTCAGTACTTC
TRBV12-3/TRBV12-4	-	TRBJ2-3	TRBD2	CASLLSGSTDTQYF	TGTGCCAGCCTTCTTAGCGGGAGCACAGATACGCAGTATTTT
TRBV2	few	TRBJ2-7	-	CASSDGLGYEQYF	TGTGCCAGCAGTGATGGTTTGGGGTACGAGCAGTACTTC
TRBV20-1	few	TRBJ2-1	-	CSASAPWGYNEQFF	TGCAGTGCTAGTGCCCCCTGGGGTTACAATGAGCAGTTCTTC
TRBV6-6	-	TRBJ2-4	TRBD1	CASGIDRDIQYF	TGTGCCAGCGGTATAGACAGGGACATTCAGTACTTC
TRBV7-8	-	TRBJ2-3	TRBD2	CASSYGGGTSTDTQYF	TGTGCCAGCAGTTACGGCGGGGGAACTAGCACAGATACGCAGTATTTT
TRBV20-1	few	TRBJ1-1	TRBD1	CSARPDRVGEAFF	TGCAGTGCTAGACCCGACAGGGTGGGGGAAGCTTTCTTT
TRBV20-1	-	TRBJ2-3	TRBD2	CSASDLSGRTRNTQYF	TGCAGTGCTTCGGACCTTAGCGGGAGAACGAGGAATACGCAGTATTTT
TRBV9	-	TRBJ2-5	-	CASSVWDGTQYF	TGTGCCAGCAGCGTATGGGATGGGACCCAGTACTTC
TRBV28	-	TRBJ1-1	-	CASSLKGRQAFF	TGTGCCAGCAGTTTAAAGGGGCGTCAAGCTTTCTTT
TRBV2	-	TRBJ2-5	TRBD2	CASSRGLAGVLDEQYF	TGTGCCAGCAGTAGGGGACTAGCGGGAGTTTTGGATGAGCAGTACTTC
TRBV4-1	-	TRBJ2-3	-	CASSRFLGNRPLGTQYF	TGCGCCAGCAGCCGATTCCTGGGAAATCGACCCCTTGGTACGCAGTATTTT
TRBV27	-	TRBJ2-5	TRBD2	CASSQRGTSGPNEQYF	TGTGCCAGCAGTCAACGCGGGACTAGCGGCCCAAATGAGCAGTACTTC
TRBV20-1	-	TRBJ2-7	TRBD2	CSANPWREDTYEQYF	TGCAGTGCTAACCCGTGGCGGGAGGATACCTACGAGCAGTACTTC
TRBV13	-	TRBJ2-5	-	CASSLPRWSETQYF	TGTGCCAGCAGCCTCCCAAGATGGTCAGAGACCCAGTACTTC
TRBV2	-	TRBJ1-2	-	CASERLGADGYTF	TGTGCCAGTGAGAGGTTAGGGGCTGATGGCTACACCTTC
TRBV16	-	TRBJ1-5	-	CASSQWTVNQPQHF	TGTGCCAGCAGCCAATGGACAGTGAATCAGCCCCAGCATTTT
TRBV5-1	few	TRBJ2-1	-	CASSLGLGDNEQFF	TGCGCCAGCAGCTTGGGACTAGGCGACAATGAGCAGTTCTTC
TRBV20-1	-	TRBJ2-3	TRBD2	CSARKAGTSGTDTQYF	TGCAGTGCTAGGAAGGCCGGGACTAGCGGCACAGATACGCAGTATTTT
TRBV20-1	once	TRBJ2-5	-	CSASSPRWETQYF	TGCAGTGCTAGTTCCCCTAGGTGGGAGACCCAGTACTTC
TRBV4-1	few	TRBJ1-2	TRBD1	CASSHVIQGANYGYTF	TGCGCCAGCAGCCATGTTATACAGGGGGCTAACTATGGCTACACCTTC
TRBV7-2	-	TRBJ2-5	TRBD2	CASSFRGLADQETQYF	TGTGCCAGCAGCTTTAGGGGACTAGCGGACCAAGAGACCCAGTACTTC
TRBV28	-	TRBJ1-1	-	CASSFLFLRGEGNTEAFF	TGTGCCAGCAGTTTTCTTTTTCTCAGAGGGGAGGGGAACACTGAAGCTTTCTTT
TRBV28	-	TRBJ2-7	-	CAAGLPGSGSYEQYF	TGTGCCGCCGGGCTTCCGGGGTCTGGCTCCTACGAGCAGTACTTC
TRBV6-1	-	TRBJ2-5	-	CASNPGGLVETQYF	TGTGCCAGCAACCCCGGAGGGTTGGTGGAGACCCAGTACTTC
TRBV9	-	TRBJ1-2	-	CASSVDNSYGYTF	TGTGCCAGCAGCGTAGACAATTCCTATGGCTACACCTTC
TRBV13	-	TRBJ2-3	TRBD2	CASVSSGVRTDTQYF	TGTGCCAGTGTCTCTAGCGGGGTGAGGACAGATACGCAGTATTTT
TRBV27	-	TRBJ2-6	TRBD1	CASRRTGYSGANVLTF	TGTGCCAGCAGAAGGACAGGCTACTCTGGGGCCAACGTCCTGACTTTC
TRBV20-1	-	TRBJ2-3	TRBD1	CSAGVEGAPTDTQYF	TGCAGTGCTGGAGTTGAGGGGGCGCCCACAGATACGCAGTATTTT
TRBV12-5	-	TRBJ2-3	TRBD2	CASGLGLASLTDTQYF	TGTGCTAGTGGTTTGGGACTAGCGTCTCTCACAGATACGCAGTATTTT
TRBV6-1	-	TRBJ1-1	-	CASSRPDRSRGAFF	TGTGCCAGCAGTCGACCCGACAGAAGCAGAGGAGCTTTCTTT
TRBV12-3/TRBV12-4	few	TRBJ2-5	TRBD1	CASSFRDRAGETQYF	TGTGCCAGCAGTTTCAGGGACAGGGCAGGAGAGACCCAGTACTTC
TRBV20-1	-	TRBJ2-2	TRBD2	CSASEILAANTGELFF	TGCAGTGCTAGTGAAATCCTAGCGGCGAACACCGGGGAGCTGTTTTTT
TRBV7-9	few	TRBJ2-5	-	CASSLALSGSRGETQYF	TGTGCCAGCAGCTTAGCGCTCTCCGGGAGTAGGGGAGAGACCCAGTACTTC
TRBV4-2	-	TRBJ2-3	TRBD2	CASSQAKTSGESTDTQYF	TGTGCCAGCAGCCAAGCTAAGACTAGCGGGGAGAGCACAGATACGCAGTATTTT
TRBV2	few	TRBJ2-1	TRBD2	CASSEYIAGVYNEQFF	TGTGCCAGCAGTGAATACATAGCGGGAGTTTACAATGAGCAGTTCTTC
TRBV14	-	TRBJ1-2	-	CASSQGGPRLNYGYTF	TGTGCCAGCAGCCAAGGGGGTCCCCGCCTTAACTATGGCTACACCTTC